Following are 4 T cell receptor beta chains from one sample sequenced in a study of long-term antiretroviral therapy in people with HIV. The assay, immunoSEQ v3.0, was run at survey level. Sequenced by immunoSEQ multiplex PCR; TCRdb stores in-frame clones only, minus some. Here the sample spans around 21,000 clones, about nine tenths being singletons. Sequenced material: unsorted PBMCs, taken approximately 4.4 years before starting antiretroviral therapy. All receptors derive from a woman younger than 45 with HIV.

CDR3 loop: CASSVQGNGYTF. The CDR3 DNA sequence: TGTGCCAGCAGTGTACAAGGGAATGGCTACACCTTC. The chain is built from TRBV2 and TRBJ1-2; D is unclear. The V end was cut by 4 bases, the J end by 6 bases, with 9 bases between. The CDR3 sequence is 12 residues long. CDR1 is SNHLY, CDR2 FYNNEI, per germline.

This chain uses TRBV11-1 with TRBJ1-1; 8 bases align to TRBD1. CDR3 length: 14 residues. CDR1 SGHAT and CDR2 FQDESV come from the germline V gene (reference sequence). The junction had 7 bases not matched to a gene; V was cut back by 5 bases and J by 5 bases. The CDR3 region is CASSDGQGGTEAFF. As DNA, the CDR3 is TGTGCCAGCAGCGACGGACAGGGCGGGACTGAAGCTTTCTTT.

Points on this clone: Additional DNA sequences in this sample encode the identical CDR3. This chain joins TRBV6-1 and TRBJ1-2, with 10 bases that match TRBD1. CDR1 and CDR2 (germline): MNHNS, SASEGT. There are 14 residues in the CDR3. V was clipped by 6 bases and J by 7 bases; unmatched bases: 8. The CDR3 DNA is TGTGCCAGCAGCGTCGGGACAGGGGTGTCTGGCTACACCTTC. Amino acid sequence: CASSVGTGVSGYTF.

The chain links TRBV5-1 to TRBJ2-3; D not resolved. Deletions cut 0 bases from V and 6 bases from J, with 11 bases between. The CDR3 has 14 amino acids. Germline V lookup: CDR1 SGHRS, CDR2 YFSETQ. The CDR3 reads CASSLAGSLDTQYF. The CDR3 DNA follows: TGCGCCAGCAGCTTGGCTGGCAGTCTGGATACGCAGTATTTT.